The 12 T cell receptor beta chains below all came from one sample that was sequenced in a study of identical twins' blood T cells. TCRdb called the 5' RACE reads again in MiXCR, with one record for every CDR3 protein. The sample shows roughly 380,000 distinct CDR3 sequences, 25% to 35% of them seen only once. What was sequenced was PBMCs. The receptor set was obtained from a woman between 18 and 55 years old in good health.

The chain links TRBV20-1 to TRBJ1-5, with 8 nucleotides matching TRBD1. Germline V gene sequence: CDR1 DFQATT, CDR2 SNEGSKA (reference sequence). The CDR3 consists of 14 residues. Trimming cost V 4 bases and J 4 bases; bases outside gene matches: 6. In nucleotides, the CDR3 is TGCAGTGCTACCCGACAGGGGCGGAATCAGCCCCAGCATTTT. Its translation is CSATRQGRNQPQHF.

This clonotype was observed a few times. The chain uses TRBV7-9 and TRBJ1-5; 8 bases match TRBD1. The CDR3 totals 15 residues. The trim removed 3 bases at V and 5 bases at J, leaving 6 bases unmatched. Germline CDR1 reads SEHNR; CDR2 reads FQNEAQ (reference sequence). DNA of the CDR3: TGTGCCAGCAGCTTTACAGGGGGAGGCGATCAGCCCCAGCATTTT. Protein: CASSFTGGGDQPQHF.

The chain couples TRBV19 to TRBJ2-1; 7 bases align to TRBD1. V dropped 6 bases and J dropped 5; count of bases not matched to a gene: 10. Germline V gives CDR1 LNHDA, CDR2 SQIVND (reference sequence). The CDR3 runs to 15 residues. CDR3 residues: CASREPGTAHNEQFF. CDR3 coding DNA: TGTGCCAGTAGAGAACCCGGGACAGCTCACAATGAGCAGTTCTTC.

This clonotype was counted a few times. This chain links TRBV6-5 with TRBJ1-5; D is unresolved. The CDR3 is made up of 13 amino acids. Germline CDR1 MNHEY, CDR2 SVGAGI. Trimming removed 2 bases from V and 6 bases from J, with 8 bases in between. CDR3: CASSYNEFQPQHF. Written as DNA, the CDR3 is TGTGCCAGCAGTTACAATGAGTTTCAGCCCCAGCATTTT.

Here the CDR3 reads CASSRARTVNYGYTF. The CDR3 DNA follows: TGTGCCAGCAGCCGAGCCAGGACGGTTAACTATGGCTACACCTTC. The rearrangement joins TRBV14 to TRBJ1-2, with D uncertain. Germline V gives CDR1 SGHDN, CDR2 FVKESK. V lost 4 bases to trimming and J lost 1 base, with 13 bases between them. The CDR3 has 15 residues.

The chain uses TRBV3-1 and TRBJ1-4; no clear D gene. Trimming removed 3 bases at V and 6 bases at J, with 8 bases between. This CDR3 comprises 13 residues. CDR1 is LGHDT and CDR2 is YNNKEL in the germline V gene (reference sequence). CDR3 sequence reads: CASSHLADEKLFF. The CDR3 DNA reads TGTGCCAGCAGCCATCTGGCGGATGAAAAACTGTTTTTT.

This clonotype was detected only a few times. This sequence joins TRBV5-1 and TRBJ2-7; TRBD1 aligns across 7 bases. There are 14 residues in the CDR3. The V segment lost 2 bases and the J segment 1 base; nucleotides outside the gene matches: 3. CDR1 and CDR2 from the germline V gene are SGHRS and YFSETQ. Here the CDR3 reads CASSLLDRSYEQYF. In DNA, the CDR3 is TGCGCCAGCAGCTTATTGGACAGGTCCTACGAGCAGTACTTC.

This clonotype has a handful of counts. This sequence joins TRBV9 and TRBJ1-1; D is perhaps TRBD1 (5 bases). The V end lost 0 bases, the J end lost 8 bases, and 11 bases lay between the germline ends. The length of the CDR3 is 13 residues. Germline values: CDR1 SGDLS, CDR2 YYNGEE. The CDR3 nucleotides read TGTGCCAGCAGCGTAGTTCTGGGGCCCGAAGCTTTCTTT. Translated: CASSVVLGPEAFF.

The gene calls are TRBV15 and TRBJ1-1; 7 bases match TRBD1. Trimming took 0 bases from V and 1 from J; bases not matched to a gene: 11. Germline CDR1 is LNHNV and CDR2 is YYDKDF (reference sequence). The CDR3 runs 18 residues. The CDR3 bases are TGTGCCACCAGCAGAGACCCCGACTACAGGGGACGGAACACTGAAGCTTTCTTT. Amino acids: CATSRDPDYRGRNTEAFF.

This clonotype was recorded a few times. Mismatch with germline at one junction end may stem from a read error. V gene TRBV9 combines with J gene TRBJ2-3; 7 bases align to TRBD1. Per germline, CDR1 SGDLS and CDR2 YYNGEE. CDR3 length: 20 amino acids. The CDR3 loop reads CAGSVSRRGGYTTSTDTQYF. CDR3 nucleotides: TGTGCCGGCAGCGTATCCCGCCGAGGGGGCTACACTACTAGCACAGATACGCAGTATTTT.

This chain connects TRBV29-1 to TRBJ2-2, with 7 bases matching TRBD1. V was clipped by 4 bases and J by 3 bases; unmatched bases: 8. This CDR3 contains 15 residues. Germline V gene lookup returns CDR1 SQVTM and CDR2 ANQGSEA. In DNA form, the CDR3 reads TGCAGCGTTGCTACAGGGGTGAGGGACACCGGGGAGCTGTTTTTT. Residues: CSVATGVRDTGELFF.

V and J are TRBV7-2 and TRBJ1-6, with D unresolved. Trimming removed 5 bases from V and 13 bases from J, with 21 bases in between. This CDR3 has 15 residues. Germline V gene data show CDR1 as SGHTA and CDR2 as FQGNSA. DNA for the CDR3: TGTGCCAGCAGCGCCACTCACCCCGCCAACTCGCCCCTCCACTTT. It specifies CASSATHPANSPLHF.